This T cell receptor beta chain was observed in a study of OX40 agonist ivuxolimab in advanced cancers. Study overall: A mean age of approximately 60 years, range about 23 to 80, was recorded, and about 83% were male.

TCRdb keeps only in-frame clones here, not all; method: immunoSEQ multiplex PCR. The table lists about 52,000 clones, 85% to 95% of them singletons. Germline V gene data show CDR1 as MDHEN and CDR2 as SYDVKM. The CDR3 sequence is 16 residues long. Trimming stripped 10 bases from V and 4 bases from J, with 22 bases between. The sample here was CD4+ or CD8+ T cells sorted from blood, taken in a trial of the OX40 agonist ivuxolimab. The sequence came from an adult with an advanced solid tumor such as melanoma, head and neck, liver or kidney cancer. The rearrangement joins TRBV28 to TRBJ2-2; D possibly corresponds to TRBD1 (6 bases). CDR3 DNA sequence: TGTGCCACCCTCCCTAGGGGGACCGGCAGCACCGGGGAGCTGTTTTTT. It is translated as CATLPRGTGSTGELFF. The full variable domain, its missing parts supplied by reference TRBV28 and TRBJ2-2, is DVKVTQSSRYLVKRTGEKVFLECVQDMDHENMFWYRQDPGLGLRLIYFSYDVKMKEKGDIPEGYSVSREKKERFSLILESASTNQTSMYLCATLPRGTGSTGELFFGEGSRLTVL.